This T cell receptor beta chain was obtained from a study of shared clonotypes between healthy human individuals. Overall study context: Aged between 18 and 49, the donors were two women and a few men.

Once extracted for a subset, genomic DNA was divided evenly among several immunoSEQ plates. Profiled with immunoSEQ multiplex PCR; TCRdb holds only in-frame clones, not every one. The repertoire holds about 1.1 million clones, about 72% seen once, with 0.85% to 1% in the top ten. Unmatched junction bases numbered 4, after V lost 5 bases and J lost 6 bases. The CDR3 extends over 15 amino acids. Germline CDR1 reads LGHNA; CDR2 reads YSLEER. The donors were all Caucasian adults (living in Nashville, Tennessee). This receptor was obtained from a man between 18 and 35 years old in good health. Some clones in this sample may be carry-over from other donors' samples. The chain links TRBV4-3 to TRBJ1-4, with TRBD1 matching 12 bases. Input material: memory CD4+ T cells from PBMCs. Regarding subset: CD45RA-negative fraction. The CDR3 sequence: CASSEGTGGHEKLFF. DNA for the CDR3: TGCGCCAGCAGCGAAGGGACAGGGGGCCATGAAAAACTGTTTTTT.